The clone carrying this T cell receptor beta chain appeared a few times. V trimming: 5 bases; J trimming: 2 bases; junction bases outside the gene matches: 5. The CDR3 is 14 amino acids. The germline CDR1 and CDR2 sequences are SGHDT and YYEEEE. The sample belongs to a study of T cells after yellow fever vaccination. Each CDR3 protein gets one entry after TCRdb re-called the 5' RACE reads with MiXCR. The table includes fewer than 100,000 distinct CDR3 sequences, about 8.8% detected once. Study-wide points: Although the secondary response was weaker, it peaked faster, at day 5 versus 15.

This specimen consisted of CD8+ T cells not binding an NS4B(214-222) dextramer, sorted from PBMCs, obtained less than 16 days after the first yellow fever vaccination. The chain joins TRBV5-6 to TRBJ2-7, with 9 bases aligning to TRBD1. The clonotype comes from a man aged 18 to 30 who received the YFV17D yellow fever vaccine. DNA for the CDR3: TGTGCCAGCAGTTCCGGGACAGGGACCTACGAGCAGTACTTC. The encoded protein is CASSSGTGTYEQYF.